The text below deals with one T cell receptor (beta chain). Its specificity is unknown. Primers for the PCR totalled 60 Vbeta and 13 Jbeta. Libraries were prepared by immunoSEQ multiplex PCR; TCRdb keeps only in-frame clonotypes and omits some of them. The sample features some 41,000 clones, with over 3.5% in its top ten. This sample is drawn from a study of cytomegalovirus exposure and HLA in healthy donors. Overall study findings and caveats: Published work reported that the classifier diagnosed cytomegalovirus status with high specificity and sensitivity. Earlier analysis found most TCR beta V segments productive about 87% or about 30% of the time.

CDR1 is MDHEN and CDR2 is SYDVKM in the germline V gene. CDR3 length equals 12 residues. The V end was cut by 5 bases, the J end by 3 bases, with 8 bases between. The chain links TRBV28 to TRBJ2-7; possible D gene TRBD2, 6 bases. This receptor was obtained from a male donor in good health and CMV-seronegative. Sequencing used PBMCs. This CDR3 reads CASSGGYYEQYF. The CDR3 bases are TGTGCCAGCAGTGGAGGGTACTACGAGCAGTACTTC. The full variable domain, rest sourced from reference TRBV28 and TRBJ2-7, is DVKVTQSSRYLVKRTGEKVFLECVQDMDHENMFWYRQDPGLGLRLIYFSYDVKMKEKGDIPEGYSVSREKKERFSLILESASTNQTSMYLCASSGGYYEQYFGPGTRLTVT.